This record concerns one TCR beta chain sequence. This receptor's antigen is unknown. Per-base quality was not reported, and no clone a single base away is much larger than it. These data originate in a study of vaccination effects on CD4 cells after COVID-19 (dated by TCRdb to between 2020 and 2023). Background for the entire study: Across the study, the median time from the second dose to post-vaccine sampling was 72 days (range 14 to 241). SARS-CoV-2 spike-specific CD4+ TCR repertoires were compared before and after mRNA vaccination in COVID-19 convalescent patients and in infection-naive vaccine recipients. In the study, cultures from other donors were sequenced using the Oncomine TCR Beta short-read assay on an Illumina iSeq 100. A total of ten to eleven COVID-19 convalescent patients and several SARS-CoV-2-naive healthy vaccine recipients were included in the full study. General findings and caveats noted by the study authors: In healthy vaccine recipients, vaccine-induced clones were almost all SARS-CoV-2 mono-reactive, with only 1 of 255 being cross-reactive with common cold coronaviruses. Both infection-induced and vaccine-induced clones contracted markedly at late post-vaccination timepoints, which is consistent with waning T cell responses. The study was limited by a small number of convalescent patients and lacked early post-infection timepoints.

According to the germline V gene, CDR1 reads SGHAT and CDR2 reads FQNNGV. Reading from cysteine to phenylalanine, the CDR3 counts 18 amino acids. The retained sequence is limited to the CDR3, 54 bases, with the frame set at the first base. Ends trimmed: V by 1 base, J by 4 bases; bases unmatched to a gene: 13. Libraries were made using the immunoSEQ multiplex PCR assay. DNA from the CD4+ T cells that had been cultured and isolated underwent TCR beta CDR3 sequencing. The published analysis was carried out like this. The analysis removed non-productive TCR sequences, trimmed reads to the CDR3 region, and retained only CDR3s that were 7 or more amino acids long. The MANAFEST web app was used to pick out antigen-specific clonotypes by comparing their expansion in peptide wells with that in reference cultures. To be called positive, a clone needed expansion at FDR<0.05 compared with the reference and with all other wells, an odds ratio greater than 5, and a frequency greater than 0.1% in two replicate wells. Cross-reactive clonotypes were defined as significantly expanded in SARS-CoV-2 spike wells and in at least one common cold coronavirus spike condition. CDR3 similarity was assessed by Levenshtein distance using the stringdist R package, and unrooted trees were constructed with ape in R 3.6.1. Imported from immuneACCESS, the table was reduced by TCRdb to in-frame sequences with V and J called. These copies leave out some clones; in studies compared against another copy, an unresolved V gene accounts for under half, and the cause of the remainder is not known. That table is the source of V, J and clone size, and D and trimming were worked out from the DNA. The sample table contains 30,000 to 40,000 clones; only one count was recorded for roughly two thirds of them. The ten largest clones add up to 10% to 15% of the sample.

In the ViraFEST assay, PBMC were stimulated with viral peptide pools, and TCR sequencing was then used to find antigen-specific CD4+ T cell clonotypes based on their expansion. After around 10 days of culture, CD4+ T cells were isolated with the EasySep CD4+ T cell isolation kit. Participants received two doses of either the BNT162b2 or the mRNA-1273 mRNA SARS-CoV-2 vaccine. None of the healthy vaccine recipients had a prior SARS-CoV-2 infection, which was confirmed by nucleocapsid antibody tests that came back negative both before and after vaccination. About 1.8 million PBMC per well were cultured with approximately 10 ug/ml peptides in IMDM containing 5% human AB serum, roughly 10 IU/ml IL-2 and gentamicin. Half of the culture medium was replaced with fresh IL-2-containing medium on days 3 and 7. Each peptide stimulation condition was cultured in triplicate wells unless otherwise noted. PBMC were separated from whole blood using Ficoll-Paque Plus gradient centrifugation and were then either cryopreserved at -140C or used fresh. The spike proteins of SARS-CoV-2 and of the common cold coronaviruses HCoV-NL63, HCoV-OC43 and HCoV-229E were spanned by overlapping peptide pools. Genomic DNA was extracted from cultured CD4+ T cells with the QIAamp micro DNA kit.

The sample was CD4+ T cells from PBMCs cultured with HCoV-229E spike peptides, taken after COVID-19 vaccination. The cell subset or site label of this sample denotes: HCoV-229E spike overlapping peptide pool stimulation. The receptor comes from a human donor who received a COVID-19 vaccine. Rearrangement joined TRBV11-2 to TRBJ1-2; the central 9 bases match TRBD1. The nucleotides are TGTGCCAGCAGCTTAGTATCCGGGACAGGGACCCGGGGCTATGGCTACACCTTC. The encoded protein is CASSLVSGTGTRGYGYTF. Outside the CDR3, residues come from the reference TRBV11-2 and TRBJ1-2 proteins, so the full variable domain is: EAGVAQSPRYKIIEKRQSVAFWCNPISGHATLYWYQQILGQGPKLLIQFQNNGVVDDSQLPKDRFSAERLKGVDSTLKIQPAKLEDSAVYLCASSLVSGTGTRGYGYTFGSGTRLTVV.